This TCR beta chain is drawn from a study of metastatic and nonmetastatic thyroid tumors. About the study: Where malignant and benign thyroid patients were concerned, repertoires were compared across blood and tumor or nodule tissue.

The CDR3 length is 13 residues. Trimming removed 0 bases at V and 1 base at J, with 3 bases between. Germline V CDR1 and CDR2: MNHEY, SVGAGI. Until they underwent thyroid surgery, no patient had received any treatment. MiXCR re-clonotyped the PCR reads for TCRdb. The profile covers roughly 20,000 clones, with over 25% appearing a single time and over 12% taken by the ten largest. Overall study results and limits: In blood and tumor, TCR beta diversity was reportedly significantly higher in malignant thyroid tumors than in benign nodules.

This clone counts as medium-sized. As yet, its antigen is unknown. This clonotype originated in a male donor with papillary thyroid cancer or a benign thyroid nodule (not recorded which). Some clones in this sample may be carry-over from other donors' samples. The rearrangement links TRBV6-5 to TRBJ1-1; D not certain. Sequenced: tumor tissue. The CDR3 coding sequence is TGTGCCAGCAGTTACTCCGAGAACACTGAAGCTTTCTTT. It encodes CASSYSENTEAFF.